This T cell receptor beta chain was found in a study of PD-1 blockade in mismatch repair-deficient tumors. Assay used: immunoSEQ multiplex PCR; TCRdb lists only in-frame clones, some missing. The table lists tens of thousands of clones, around 82% of them singletons. The CDR3 runs 14 residues. The ends were cut back, 0 bases at V and 4 bases at J, with 9 bases in the middle. CDR1 and CDR2 (germline): MNHEY, SVGAGI. The source material was peripheral blood, sampled 4 weeks after starting pembrolizumab. The source is an adult with mismatch repair-deficient cancer. The chain employs TRBV6-5 and TRBJ1-2, with unresolved D. The CDR3 DNA reads as TGTGCCAGCAGTTACTCTCCAGAGCTCTATGGCTACACCTTC. Encoded protein: CASSYSPELYGYTF.